The clone carrying this T cell receptor beta chain was seen a handful of times. Its antigen is as yet unknown. In germline, CDR1 is KGHDR, CDR2 SFDVKD. V was pared by 1 base and J by 9 bases, with 9 bases between. The CDR3 spans 13 residues. The data belong to a study of T-cell memory formation after mild COVID-19. TCRdb re-called the 5' RACE reads through MiXCR, storing one row per CDR3 protein. The sample carries some 200,000 distinct CDR3 sequences, about a fifth recorded once. Study conclusions and caveats: Contracting CD4+ clones were located mainly in CM and EM, and CD8+ clones in EMRA.

The chain employs TRBV24-1 and TRBJ2-1, with D hard to call. Material for sequencing was PBMCs or a T cell subset sorted from them (not recorded which). This sequence originates from an adult woman who had mild COVID-19 (a few samples of this study predate the infection). Cell type and time point are not known. The CDR3 nucleotides are TGTGCCACCAGTGATTTCCGAGGTACTGAGCAGTTCTTC. Translation: CATSDFRGTEQFF.